This paragraph covers one TCR beta chain sequence. Compared with germline, one end of the junction differs, possibly owing to a read error. The data were taken from a study of control samples from healthy donors and cancer patients. The protocol was immunoSEQ multiplex PCR, while the TCRdb copy is restricted to in-frame clones and leaves out a portion. The table records roughly 76,000 clones, around 94% of them present only once. This CDR3 comprises 11 residues. CDR1 and CDR2 from the germline V gene are DFQATT and SNEGSKA (reference sequence). V and J are TRBV20-1 and TRBJ2-7; TRBD2 matches 14 bases. Sequences were obtained from blood. The clonotype was recovered from a woman between 18 and 29 years old in good health. The CDR3 loop reads CSASGTSGGHF. The CDR3 DNA is TGCAGTGCTAGTGGGACTAGCGGGGGCCACTTC.